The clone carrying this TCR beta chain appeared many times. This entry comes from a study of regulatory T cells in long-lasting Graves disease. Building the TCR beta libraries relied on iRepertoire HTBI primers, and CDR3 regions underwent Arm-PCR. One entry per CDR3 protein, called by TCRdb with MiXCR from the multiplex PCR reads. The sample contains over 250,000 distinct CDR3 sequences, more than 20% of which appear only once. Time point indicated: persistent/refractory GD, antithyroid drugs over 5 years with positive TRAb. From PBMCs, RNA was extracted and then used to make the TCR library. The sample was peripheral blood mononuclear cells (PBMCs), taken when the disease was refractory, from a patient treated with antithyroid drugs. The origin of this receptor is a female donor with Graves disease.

The CDR3 nucleotides are TGTGCCAGCAGTGAATGGCAGATTAGCAATCAGCCCCAGCATTTT. This translates into CASSEWQISNQPQHF. The chain combines TRBV6-1 with TRBJ1-5; D is ambiguous. The CDR3 totals 15 residues. Trimming removed 2 bases at V and 0 bases at J, with 8 bases between. The germline V gene has CDR1 MNHNS and CDR2 SASEGT.